These 22 T cell receptor beta chains came from one sample sequenced in a study of T cells in Graves' hyperthyroidism and ophthalmopathy. Amplified regions were TCR beta CDR3 sequences from RNA transcripts. An initial round of RT-PCR targeting the TCR CDR3 relied on the HTBI primer set. TCRdb redid the calling of the multiplex PCR reads with MiXCR, one entry per CDR3 protein. The sample carries approximately 510,000 distinct CDR3 sequences, less than 25% recorded once. The sample comprised blood. Receptor source: a man aged 18 to 35 with Graves' hyperthyroidism.

This chain links TRBV20-1 with TRBJ2-7, with TRBD2 matching over 9 bases. This CDR3 has 15 residues. Germline CDR1 is DFQATT and CDR2 is SNEGSKA (reference sequence). V shed 0 bases, J shed 9 bases, and the junction held 12 bases outside the gene matches. The CDR3 protein is CSARDRPAGGWGQYF. Written as DNA, the CDR3 is TGCAGTGCTAGAGACCGCCCTGCGGGAGGGTGGGGGCAGTACTTC.

This clonotype was counted ten times or more. The chain carries TRBV11-3 and TRBJ2-7; 7 bases are shared with TRBD2. The V and J ends lost 3 bases and 3 bases, in that order; junction bases with no gene match: 5. The germline gives CDR1 SGHNT, CDR2 YENEEA. The CDR3 covers 14 residues. CDR3 nucleotides: TGTGCCAGCAGCTTTGCGGGGGTGATCTACGAGCAGTACTTC. Translating it yields CASSFAGVIYEQYF.

The chain is built from TRBV18 and TRBJ2-7; tentative D call: TRBD1 (6 bases). Germline assignment: CDR1 KGHSH and CDR2 LQKENI. This CDR3 region has 16 residues. V shed 1 base and J shed 2 bases, with 15 bases lying between them. This CDR3 reads CASSPQRTDLTYEQYF. The CDR3 region has the DNA TGTGCCAGCTCACCACAAAGGACAGATTTAACCTACGAGCAGTACTTC.

This clonotype has ten or more counts. The chain joins TRBV20-1 to TRBJ2-7; D ambiguous. The CDR3 is 11 residues long. V lost 6 bases and J lost 3, with 9 bases in between. Germline values: CDR1 DFQATT, CDR2 SNEGSKA (reference sequence). DNA for the CDR3: TGCAGTGCCAGGACCAACTACGAGCAGTACTTC. Its translation: CSARTNYEQYF.

This clonotype came up many times. The V and J genes are TRBV12-5 and TRBJ1-1; the D is unclear. V was trimmed by 6 bases and J by 11 bases, leaving 13 bases between them. The CDR3 has 11 residues. Germline CDR1 LGHNT, CDR2 FRNRAP. CDR3 nucleotide sequence: TGTGCTAGTGGCTCTCGGCCAGCTGCTTTCTTT. This codes for CASGSRPAAFF.

On this clonotype: A much larger clone lies a single base off, so this may be a read error. CDR3 protein: CASSLGLSTYEQYF. The CDR3 bases are TGTGCCAGCAGCCTGGGACTATCGACCTACGAGCAGTACTTC. The chain recombines TRBV11-2 with TRBJ2-7; 7 positions agree with TRBD2. The CDR3 totals 14 residues. The trim removed 5 bases at V and 2 bases at J, leaving 6 bases unmatched. Germline V gives CDR1 SGHAT, CDR2 FQNNGV.

This clonotype was seen repeatedly, ten times or more. This rearrangement joins TRBV6-2 or TRBV6-3 to TRBJ1-6; D perhaps matches TRBD1 (5 bases). The CDR3 sequence is 14 residues long. Trimming took 8 bases from V and 2 from J, leaving 10 bases between them. Germline CDR1 and CDR2: MNHEY and SVGEGT. CDR3 DNA: TGTGCCAGCTTGGGGGACGCCTATAATTCACCCCTCCACTTT. Its protein is CASLGDAYNSPLHF.

The genes are TRBV27 and TRBJ1-2, with a weak D call TRBD1 (6 bases). CDR3 length equals 15 residues. Per germline, CDR1 MNHEY and CDR2 SMNVEV (reference sequence). Deletions cut 5 bases from V and 0 bases from J, with 13 bases between. Here the CDR3 reads CASSRGTTTNYGYTF. Here the CDR3 DNA reads TGTGCCAGCAGTCGCGGGACAACTACTAACTATGGCTACACCTTC.

This clonotype was counted at least ten times. This chain links TRBV2 with TRBJ1-1, with D unresolved. The CDR3 is made up of 15 amino acids. Germline V gene data show CDR1 as SNHLY and CDR2 as FYNNEI. Trimming cost V 3 bases and J 4 bases, with 15 bases left between them. The CDR3 nucleotides are TGTGCCAGCAGTGAGGACCAAAATCGGGTCACTGAAGCTTTCTTT. It yields the protein CASSEDQNRVTEAFF.

This clonotype was counted at least ten times. The chain employs TRBV7-9 and TRBJ1-2; 8 nucleotides align to TRBD1. V shed 1 base and J 5 bases; nucleotides not matched to a gene: 3. CDR3 length: 14 amino acids. In germline, CDR1 is SEHNR, CDR2 FQNEAQ (reference sequence). The CDR3 spells CASSLGTGRYGYTF. The CDR3 DNA follows: TGTGCCAGCAGCTTAGGGACAGGGAGGTATGGCTACACCTTC.

This rearrangement joins TRBV20-1 to TRBJ1-2, with 7 positions matching TRBD1. After removal of 1 base from V and 7 bases from J, the junction contained 6 bases not matched to a gene. This CDR3 region has 13 residues. From germline, CDR1 is DFQATT and CDR2 SNEGSKA (reference sequence). CDR3 protein: CSARGDSLSGYTF. In DNA, the CDR3 is TGCAGTGCTAGAGGGGACAGTCTAAGTGGCTACACCTTC.

This clonotype showed up just a few times. A read error may produce the germline difference seen at one junction end. This chain joins TRBV4-1 and TRBJ2-2; D possibly corresponds to TRBD2 (7 bases). Germline loops: CDR1 MGHRA, CDR2 YSYEKL. The CDR3 loop spans 15 amino acids. The CDR3 region is CASEGGGVDTGELFF. CDR3 coding DNA: TGCGCCAGCGAGGGGGGGGGCGTTGACACCGGGGAGCTGTTCTTT.

This clonotype has ten or more counts. The chain has TRBV12-3 or TRBV12-4 and TRBJ1-5; D uncertain. The V end lost 6 bases, the J end lost 0 bases, and 21 bases lay between the germline ends. This CDR3 spans 18 amino acids. The CDR3, as DNA: TGTGCCAGCAGACCGTCGGTCGGCAGACCTCTTAGCAATCAGCCCCAGCATTTT. This translates into CASRPSVGRPLSNQPQHF.

The chain couples TRBV5-1 to TRBJ2-7, with 11 bases that match TRBD2. Losses at the gene ends were 4 bases for V and 2 bases for J; bases not matched to a gene: 2. This CDR3 spans 14 amino acids. Germline-derived CDR1 and CDR2 are SGHRS and YFSETQ. In DNA, the CDR3 is TGCGCCAGCAGCATGACTAGCGGGACCTACGAGCAGTACTTC. It is translated as CASSMTSGTYEQYF.

The chain joins TRBV6-1 to TRBJ1-3; D is uncertain. This CDR3 region has 14 residues. The ends were cut back, 7 bases at V and 0 bases at J, with 10 bases in the middle. Germline values: CDR1 MNHNS, CDR2 SASEGT. The CDR3: CASTPEASGNTIYF. The CDR3 DNA sequence: TGTGCCAGCACCCCCGAGGCCTCTGGAAACACCATATATTTT.

This clonotype was seen many times. This chain uses TRBV30 with TRBJ2-5; D might be TRBD1 or TRBD2, each matching 6 bases. CDR1 is GTSNPN and CDR2 is SVGIG in the germline V gene (reference sequence). The CDR3 covers 15 residues. V was cut by 5 bases and J by 2 bases, with 18 bases left in between. The CDR3: CAWATGGASQETQYF. The CDR3 DNA reads as TGTGCCTGGGCGACCGGGGGCGCATCTCAAGAGACCCAGTACTTC.

This chain links TRBV18 with TRBJ1-2; D not resolved. The V end lost 3 bases, the J end lost 2 bases, and 13 bases lay between the germline ends. CDR1 is KGHSH and CDR2 is LQKENI in the germline V gene. CDR3 length: 15 residues. The CDR3, as DNA: TGTGCCAGCTCACCCCAAGCCGAGGGAAACTATGGCTACACCTTC. Translated: CASSPQAEGNYGYTF.

CDR3 loop: CASRKLASYEQYF. The CDR3 bases are TGTGCCAGCAGGAAGTTGGCCTCCTACGAGCAGTACTTC. The chain has TRBV27 and TRBJ2-7; D is unclear. From germline, CDR1 is MNHEY and CDR2 SMNVEV (reference sequence). V was cut by 6 bases and J by 0 bases, with 9 bases left in between. This CDR3 is 13 amino acids long.

The J gene is TRBJ2-2, the V gene TRBV2; D is unresolved. CDR3 length equals 14 residues. The germline V gene encodes CDR1 SNHLY and CDR2 FYNNEI. V was cut by 1 base and J by 1 base, with 4 bases left in between. The CDR3 region is CASSEVRNTGELFF. DNA of the CDR3: TGTGCCAGCAGTGAAGTCAGGAACACCGGGGAGCTGTTTTTT.

J is TRBJ1-2 and V is TRBV5-5; the D is unclear. Germline V lookup: CDR1 SGHKS, CDR2 YYEKEE (reference sequence). V was trimmed by 2 bases and J by 12 bases, leaving 11 bases between them. CDR3 length: 11 residues. The CDR3 DNA sequence: TGTGCCAGCAGCTTTCCGGGGTTTCACACCTTC. Translated: CASSFPGFHTF.

The table lists this clonotype with a few counts. V and J are TRBV27 and TRBJ1-5; D uncertain. Germline CDR1 is MNHEY and CDR2 is SMNVEV (reference sequence). Trimming removed 3 bases from V and 7 bases from J, with 10 bases in between. The CDR3 contains 13 residues. CDR3 bases: TGTGCCAGCAGTTTTTCGTGGAAGCAGCCCCAGCATTTT. It encodes CASSFSWKQPQHF.

This clonotype came up many times. This chain joins TRBV6-8 and TRBJ2-7; TRBD1 agrees at 7 bases. CDR3 length: 13 residues. Trimming cost V 6 bases and J 0 bases; bases outside gene matches: 2. CDR1 and CDR2 from the germline V gene are MNHGY and SAAAGT. Here the CDR3 reads CASRWTGSYEQYF. The CDR3 DNA is TGTGCCAGCAGGTGGACAGGCTCCTACGAGCAGTACTTC.